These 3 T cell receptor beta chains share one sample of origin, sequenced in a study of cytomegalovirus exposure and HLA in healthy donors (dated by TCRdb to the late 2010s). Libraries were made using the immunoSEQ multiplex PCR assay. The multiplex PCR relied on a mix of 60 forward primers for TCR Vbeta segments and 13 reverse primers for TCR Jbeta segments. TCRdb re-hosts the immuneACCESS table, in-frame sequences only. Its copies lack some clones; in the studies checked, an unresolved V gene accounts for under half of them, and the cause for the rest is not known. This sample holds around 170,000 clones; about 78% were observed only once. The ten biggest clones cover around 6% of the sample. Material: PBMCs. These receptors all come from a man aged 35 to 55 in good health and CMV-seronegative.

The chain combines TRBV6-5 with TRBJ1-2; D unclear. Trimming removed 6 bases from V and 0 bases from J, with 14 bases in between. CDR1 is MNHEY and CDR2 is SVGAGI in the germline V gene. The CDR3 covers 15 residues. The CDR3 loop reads CASSRRQRANYGYTF. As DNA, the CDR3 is TGTGCCAGCAGCCGAAGACAACGAGCTAACTATGGCTACACCTTC.

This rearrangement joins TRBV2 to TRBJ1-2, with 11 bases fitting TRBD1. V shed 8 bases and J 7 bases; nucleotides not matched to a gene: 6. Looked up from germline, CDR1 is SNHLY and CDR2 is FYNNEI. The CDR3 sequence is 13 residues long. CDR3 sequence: CASLGQGALGYTF. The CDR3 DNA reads TGTGCCAGCCTAGGACAGGGGGCGCTTGGCTACACCTTC.

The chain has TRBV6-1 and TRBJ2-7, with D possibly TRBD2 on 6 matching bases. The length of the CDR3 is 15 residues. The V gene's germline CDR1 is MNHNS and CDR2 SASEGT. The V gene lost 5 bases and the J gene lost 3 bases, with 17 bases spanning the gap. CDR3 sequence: CASSSPGTRGYEQYF. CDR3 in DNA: TGTGCCAGCAGTTCCCCCGGGACTCGCGGCTACGAGCAGTACTTC.